A selection of T cell receptor beta chains follows, all from one sample in a study of T cell responses to AZD1222 COVID-19 vaccine. Here immunoSEQ multiplex PCR was the method, and the copy in TCRdb shows in-frame clones only, minus some. The data hold roughly 120,000 clones, with around nine tenths observed a single time. The sample was peripheral blood, taken on day 0 of AZD1222 vaccination. The receptors were sampled from an adult in good health. Both conserved end residues are part of each CDR3. A D gene is named only where the DNA matches it firmly. Clone size is not always given. Where it is, it says once, few, many or a class for expanded clones.

TRBV3-1/TRBV3-2	few	TRBD1	TRBJ1-4	TGTGCCAGCAGCCAAGGTCCCTTGGGACAGGGTGAAAGACTGTTTTTT	CASSQGPLGQGERLFF
TRBV25-1	-	-	TRBJ2-1	TGTGCCAGCAGTGAACTATACAATGAGCAGTTCTTC	CASSELYNEQFF
TRBV19	-	TRBD1	TRBJ2-3	TGTGCCAGCGAGGACAGGGGGCTGGATACGCAGTATTTT	CASEDRGLDTQYF
TRBV7-3	-	-	TRBJ2-2	TGTGCCAGCAGCTCCTACACCGGGGAGCTGTTTTTT	CASSSYTGELFF
TRBV4-2	-	TRBD1	TRBJ2-2	TGTGCCAGCAGCATACGAAACAGGGGAGACACCGGGGAGCTGTTTTTT	CASSIRNRGDTGELFF
TRBV5-1	-	-	TRBJ2-7	TGCGCCAGCAGCCCCAGGACAGTCTACGAGCAGTACTTC	CASSPRTVYEQYF
TRBV7-6	-	TRBD2	TRBJ2-1	TGTGCCAGCAGCCCGGGAGGGCCATGGGACAATGAGCAGTTCTTC	CASSPGGPWDNEQFF
TRBV30	once	-	TRBJ2-7	TGTGCCTGGAGTGTTGGTTACGAGCAGTACTTC	CAWSVGYEQYF
TRBV30	-	TRBD2	TRBJ2-1	TGTGCCTGGAGTGACGGGACTAGCCTGTTCTTC	CAWSDGTSLFF
TRBV5-4	-	TRBD2	TRBJ2-7	TGTGCCAGCAGCACCCGGGGGGGGAGCTCCTACGAGCAGTACTTC	CASSTRGGSSYEQYF